This TCR beta chain was captured by sequencing in a study of T cells after yellow fever vaccination. TCRdb reprocessed the 5' RACE reads with MiXCR, giving one entry per CDR3 protein. The sample yields around 360,000 distinct CDR3 sequences, around 10% seen once. Germline CDR1 is LGHNA and CDR2 is YSLEER. V was shortened by 3 bases and J by 5 bases, with 13 bases between the two germline ends. This CDR3 spans 14 amino acids. The chain has TRBV4-3 and TRBJ2-5; D gene ambiguous. The sample consisted of PBMCs, taken on the day of the first yellow fever vaccination. The source is a man aged 18 to 30 who received the YFV17D yellow fever vaccine. CDR3 nucleotide sequence: TGCGCCAGCAGCCAGAGTAGAAGCAGCGAGACCCAGTACTTC. Its translation is CASSQSRSSETQYF.